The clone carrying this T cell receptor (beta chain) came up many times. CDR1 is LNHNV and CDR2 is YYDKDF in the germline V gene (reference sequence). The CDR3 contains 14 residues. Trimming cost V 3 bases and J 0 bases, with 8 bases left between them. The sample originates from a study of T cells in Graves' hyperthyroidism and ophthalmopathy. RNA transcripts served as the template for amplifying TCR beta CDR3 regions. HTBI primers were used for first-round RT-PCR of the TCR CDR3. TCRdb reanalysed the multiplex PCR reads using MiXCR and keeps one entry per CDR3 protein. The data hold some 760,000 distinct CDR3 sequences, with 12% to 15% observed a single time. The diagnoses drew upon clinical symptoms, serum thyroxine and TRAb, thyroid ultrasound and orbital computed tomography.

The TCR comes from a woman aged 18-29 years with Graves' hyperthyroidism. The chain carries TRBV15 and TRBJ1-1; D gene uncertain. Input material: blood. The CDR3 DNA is TGTGCCACCAGCAGTTGGTTAATGAACACTGAAGCTTTCTTT. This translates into CATSSWLMNTEAFF.